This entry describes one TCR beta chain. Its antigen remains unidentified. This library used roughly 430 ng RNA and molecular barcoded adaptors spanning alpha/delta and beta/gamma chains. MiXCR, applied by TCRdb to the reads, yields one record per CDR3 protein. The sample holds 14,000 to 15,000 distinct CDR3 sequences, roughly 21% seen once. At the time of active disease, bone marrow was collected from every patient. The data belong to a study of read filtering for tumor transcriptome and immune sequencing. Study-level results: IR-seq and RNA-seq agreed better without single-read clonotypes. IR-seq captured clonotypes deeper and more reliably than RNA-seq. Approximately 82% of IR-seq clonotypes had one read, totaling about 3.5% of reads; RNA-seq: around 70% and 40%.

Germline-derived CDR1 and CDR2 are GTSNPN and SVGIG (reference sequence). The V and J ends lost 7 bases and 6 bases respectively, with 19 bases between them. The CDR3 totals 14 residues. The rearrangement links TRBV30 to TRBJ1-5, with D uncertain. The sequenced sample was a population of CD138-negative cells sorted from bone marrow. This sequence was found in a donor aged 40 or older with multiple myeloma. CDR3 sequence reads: CASQKRGQGQPQHF. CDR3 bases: TGTGCCTCACAAAAACGAGGGCAAGGTCAGCCCCAGCATTTT.